This T cell receptor (beta chain) was sequenced in a study of human versus mouse CDR3 diversity and MHC coevolution. Across the whole study: Between roughly 5.5 x 10^6 and 1.8 x 10^7 valid reads came from each sample. Study-wide results and limits: About 1.7 million TCR beta clonotypes were estimated for humans, the largest repertoire. Human CDR3s averaged more deletions and insertions than mouse CDR3s.

Germline trimming cut 1 base from V and 7 bases from J; bases unmatched to any gene: 9. Germline-derived CDR1 and CDR2 are SGHVS and FNYEAQ. The CDR3 is 15 residues long. Data came from immunoSEQ multiplex PCR; TCRdb stores just in-frame clones and leaves some out. The sample consists of some 82,000 clones, around 93% of them appearing once. Cells were CD45RO-negative CD62L-positive naive CD4 T cells sorted from PBMCs. As for this clone: Its antigen is currently unknown.

Source material: naive CD4+ T cells from blood. Subset denoted: CD45RO-negative CD62L-positive naive CD4 T cells. The rearrangement joins TRBV7-6 to TRBJ1-2; TRBD1 matches 7 bases. This TCR came from a person aged 30-69 years in good health. As DNA, the CDR3 is TGTGCCAGCAGCTTAGGCCGAGGGACAGTGGGTGGCTACACCTTC. It translates to CASSLGRGTVGGYTF.